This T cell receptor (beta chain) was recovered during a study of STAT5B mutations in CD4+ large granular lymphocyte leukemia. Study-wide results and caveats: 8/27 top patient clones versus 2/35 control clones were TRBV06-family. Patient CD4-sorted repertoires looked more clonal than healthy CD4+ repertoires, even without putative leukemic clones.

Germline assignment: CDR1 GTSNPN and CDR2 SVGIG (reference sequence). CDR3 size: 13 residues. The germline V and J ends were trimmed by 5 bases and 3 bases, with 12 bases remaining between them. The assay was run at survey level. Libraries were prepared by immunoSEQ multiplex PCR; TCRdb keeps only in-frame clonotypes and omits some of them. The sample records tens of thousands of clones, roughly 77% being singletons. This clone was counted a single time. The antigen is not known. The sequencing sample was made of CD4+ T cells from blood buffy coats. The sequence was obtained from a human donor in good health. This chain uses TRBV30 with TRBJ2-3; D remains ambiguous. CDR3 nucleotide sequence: TGTGCCTGGGGCCAGCCAAGGACAGATACGCAGTATTTT. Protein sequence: CAWGQPRTDTQYF.